This record concerns one T cell receptor (beta chain) sequence. Germline CDR1 reads SGHRS; CDR2 reads YFSETQ. The CDR3 extends over 14 amino acids. V lost 4 bases, J lost 7 bases, and 18 bases lay in between. These data belong to a study of blood T cell repertoires in COVID-19. The wider study: Acute and convalescent COVID-19 specimens originated in the United States, Italy and Spain. Nucleic acid was either cDNA or gDNA, and it came from T cells, B-cell-depleted T cells, or PBMCs.

As originally analysed: Cell counts per sample came from amplifying reference gene primers. The repertoire was sequenced with immunoSEQ multiplex PCR; TCRdb's copy has only in-frame clones and lacks some. The DNA gave D and trimming, while V, J and clone size come from that table. This table has 45,000 to 65,000 clones, about 83% appearing once. The chain is built from TRBV5-1 and TRBJ2-7, with TRBD1 as a possible D gene (5 bases). The specimen was peripheral blood. This clonotype was obtained from a man between 70 and 80 years old with active COVID-19. CDR3: CASSTTVPPGEQYF. The DNA for the CDR3 is TGCGCCAGCAGCACGACAGTTCCTCCAGGAGAGCAGTACTTC.